The 13 T cell receptor beta chains presented below share a single source sample, sequenced in a study of shared clonotypes between healthy human individuals. The data were produced by immunoSEQ multiplex PCR, yet TCRdb's version contains in-frame clones alone and is incomplete. Among millions of clones listed, over 90% were seen once. The sample taken for sequencing was naive CD4+ T cells from PBMCs. Subset indicated: CD45RA+ positively selected. These receptors all stem from a man between 18 and 29 years old in good health. Some clones in this sample may be carry-over from other donors' samples.

This clone was detected once. This chain connects TRBV18 to TRBJ2-7; D possibly matches TRBD1 or TRBD2 (6 bases each). Trimming shortened V by 4 bases and J by 4 bases, and 11 bases separated the two germline ends. The CDR3 consists of 13 residues. CDR1 is KGHSH, CDR2 LQKENI, per germline. DNA of the CDR3: TGTGCCAGCTCACAACCGGGGGCATACGAGCAGTACTTC. This gives the protein CASSQPGAYEQYF.

The chain is built from TRBV5-4 and TRBJ1-3; a possible D gene is TRBD1 (5 bases). From germline, CDR1 is SGHNT and CDR2 YYREEE (reference sequence). V was cut by 2 bases and J by 2 bases, with 17 bases left in between. The CDR3 is 17 amino acids. CDR3 coding DNA: TGTGCCAGCAGCTTTAGGCTATCCCGGGACGCTGGAAACACCATATATTTT. Translated, it gives CASSFRLSRDAGNTIYF.

The J gene is TRBJ1-3, the V gene TRBV7-6, with 8 bases lining up with TRBD1. V was pared by 4 bases and J by 0 bases, with 5 bases of the junction left unmatched. This CDR3 has 16 residues. Germline V gene lookup returns CDR1 SGHVS and CDR2 FNYEAQ. The CDR3 region has the DNA TGTGCCAGCAGCTCGGACAGGGTGAGCTCTGGAAACACCATATATTTT. Encoded protein: CASSSDRVSSGNTIYF. The full variable domain, with the rest looked up from reference TRBV7-6 and TRBJ1-3, is GAGVSQSPRYKVTKRGQDVALRCDPISGHVSLYWYRQALGQGPEFLTYFNYEAQQDKSGLPNDRFSAERPEGSISTLTIQRTEQRDSAMYRCASSSDRVSSGNTIYFGEGSWLTVV.

J is TRBJ1-5 and V is TRBV19; the D gene is possibly TRBD1 (5 bases). V was cut by 3 bases and J by 5 bases, with 11 bases left in between. In germline, CDR1 is LNHDA, CDR2 SQIVND (reference sequence). The CDR3 sequence is 14 residues long. The CDR3, as DNA: TGTGCCAGTAGTATTATCGGGGGGGATCAGCCCCAGCATTTT. It translates to CASSIIGGDQPQHF.

The chain couples TRBV19 to TRBJ1-2; D is perhaps TRBD1 (5 bases). CDR1 is LNHDA, CDR2 SQIVND, per germline (reference sequence). The CDR3 spans 15 residues. The germline V and J ends were trimmed by 6 bases and 8 bases, with 22 bases remaining between them. The CDR3 region has the DNA TGTGCCAGTAGCCTCCTGGGGCCCACCCCTCGGGGCTACACCTTC. Translation gives CASSLLGPTPRGYTF.

The V and J genes are TRBV20-1 and TRBJ2-3; the D gene is possibly TRBD2 (5 bases). CDR3 length: 11 amino acids. With 3 bases removed from V and 9 bases from J, the gap between germline ends came to 10 bases. Germline V gene lookup returns CDR1 DFQATT and CDR2 SNEGSKA (reference sequence). The CDR3 loop is CSASMWETQYF. As DNA, the CDR3 is TGCAGTGCTAGTATGTGGGAGACGCAGTATTTT.

The chain has TRBV2 and TRBJ2-7; TRBD2 matches at 13 bases. The CDR3 is 14 amino acids. From germline, CDR1 is SNHLY and CDR2 FYNNEI. The junction had 10 bases not matched to a gene; V was cut back by 11 bases and J by 6 bases. The CDR3 protein is CAASGLAGVGEQYF. The CDR3 DNA reads TGTGCCGCCTCTGGACTAGCGGGAGTCGGCGAGCAGTACTTC.

The chain employs TRBV5-4 and TRBJ2-3; possibly TRBD1 for D (6 bases). Trimming left V 6 bases short and J 1 base short, with 9 bases between. The CDR3 covers 13 residues. Germline CDR1 SGHNT, CDR2 YYREEE (reference sequence). For the CDR3, the DNA is TGTGCCAGCAAGGCAGGGGGCACAGATACGCAGTATTTT. It translates to CASKAGGTDTQYF.

V is TRBV5-4 and J is TRBJ2-1; a weak D match, TRBD2 (5 bases). Trimming removed 1 base at V and 9 bases at J, with 14 bases between. This CDR3 contains 14 residues. Germline CDR1 is SGHNT and CDR2 is YYREEE (reference sequence). CDR3 in amino acids: CASSLWVASGEQFF. In DNA form, the CDR3 reads TGTGCCAGCAGCTTGTGGGTGGCCAGCGGTGAGCAGTTCTTC.

V gene TRBV9 combines with J gene TRBJ1-4; D is undetermined. Trimming removed 0 bases at V and 1 base at J, with 10 bases between. This CDR3 region has 16 residues. Germline V gives CDR1 SGDLS, CDR2 YYNGEE. The CDR3 protein is CASSVGVTGTNEKLFF. DNA for the CDR3: TGTGCCAGCAGCGTAGGTGTCACGGGAACTAATGAAAAACTGTTTTTT.

CDR3 in DNA: TGCGCCAGCAGCAAACAGACTCCCGGGGAGCTGTTTTTT. Encoded protein: CASSKQTPGELFF. This chain joins TRBV4-3 and TRBJ2-2; D is uncertain. The V end was cut by 5 bases, the J end by 6 bases, with 10 bases between. The germline CDR1 and CDR2 sequences are LGHNA and YSLEER. This CDR3 region has 13 residues.

V and J are TRBV7-9 and TRBJ1-4, with 7 bases aligning to TRBD1. The CDR3 is made up of 15 amino acids. With 5 bases clipped from V and 7 bases from J, the junction kept 10 bases outside the gene matches. Germline loops: CDR1 SEHNR, CDR2 FQNEAQ (reference sequence). CDR3: CASSRGTERIEKLFF. The DNA of the CDR3 is TGTGCCAGCAGCCGAGGGACAGAACGTATTGAAAAACTGTTTTTT.

The chain carries TRBV9 and TRBJ1-2; D is unresolved. Germline V lookup: CDR1 SGDLS, CDR2 YYNGEE. V lost 3 bases and J lost 2, with 11 bases in between. This CDR3 is built from 14 residues. CDR3 protein: CASSGLGRNYGYTF. CDR3 bases: TGTGCCAGCAGCGGCTTGGGCCGGAACTATGGCTACACCTTC.